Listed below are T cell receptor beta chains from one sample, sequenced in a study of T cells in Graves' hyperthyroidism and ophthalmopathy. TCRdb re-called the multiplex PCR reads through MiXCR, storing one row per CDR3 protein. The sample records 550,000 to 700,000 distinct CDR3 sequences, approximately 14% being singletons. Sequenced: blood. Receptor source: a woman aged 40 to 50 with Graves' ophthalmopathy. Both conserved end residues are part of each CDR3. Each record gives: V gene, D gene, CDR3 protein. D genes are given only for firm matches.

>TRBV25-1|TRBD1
CASSDRTGHPTGELFF
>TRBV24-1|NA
CATSDRDSGNTIYF
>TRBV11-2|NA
CASSLDQGITGGYTF
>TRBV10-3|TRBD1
CAIMEGQGRRGEQYF
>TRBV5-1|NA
CASSPIRQETQYF
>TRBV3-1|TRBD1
CASSQRTGGSGYTF
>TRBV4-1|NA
CASSQVSGTALSEQYF
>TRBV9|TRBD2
CASSRQREGGEQYF
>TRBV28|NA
CASSSRGGSEAFF
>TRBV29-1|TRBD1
CSVVDRDGTQYF
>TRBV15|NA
CATSRDLGSSYEQYF
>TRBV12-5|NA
CASGLDRVVTEAFF
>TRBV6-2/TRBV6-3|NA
CASSYQRRTEAFF
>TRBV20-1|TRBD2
CSASGTSGRIEYEQYF
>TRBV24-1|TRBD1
CATSEGQGRGGELFF
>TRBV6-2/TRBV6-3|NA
CASSATAGAPNEQYF
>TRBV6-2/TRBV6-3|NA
CASSYSTRGGEQYF
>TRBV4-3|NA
CASSQGLSDSAGTEAFF
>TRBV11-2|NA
CASSLGRQGLSYEQYF
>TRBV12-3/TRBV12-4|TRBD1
CASRPNRGGQPQHF
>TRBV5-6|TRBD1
CASSSKGAGGNSPLHF
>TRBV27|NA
CASSPRMGHGYTF
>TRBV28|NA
CASSWGGRGRPYTF
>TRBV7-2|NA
CASSLGHNQNNEQFF
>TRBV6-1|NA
CASRRGGMNTEAFF
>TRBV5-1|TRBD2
CVSSRGLAGAGETQYF
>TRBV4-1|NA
CASSHLATGNTEAFF
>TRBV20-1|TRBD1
CSASEQGNMNTEAFF
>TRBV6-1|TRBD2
CASSVGLTYEQYF
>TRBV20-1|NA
CSVRDIQETQYF
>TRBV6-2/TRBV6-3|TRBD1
CASSGQGASGNQPQHF
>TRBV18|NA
CASSPQVGSGNTIYF
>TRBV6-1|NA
CASSRSLGLYEQYF
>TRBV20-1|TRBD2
CSATAKSSGGSTDTQYF
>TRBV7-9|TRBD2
CASSRGTSWELFF
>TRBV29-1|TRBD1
CSVRDRANTGELFF
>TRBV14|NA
CASSPGDFRNYGYTF
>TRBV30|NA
CAWSASNANPASYGYTF
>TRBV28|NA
CASSLPGRAYEQYF
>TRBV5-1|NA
CASSYGGGSLNTEAFF
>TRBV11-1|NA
CASSQDRSSKGNQPQHF
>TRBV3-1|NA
CASSQGNYYGYTF
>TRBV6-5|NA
CASRAVNTGELFF
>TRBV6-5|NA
CASSSPTSGGLVETQYF
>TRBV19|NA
CASNEGREGYTF
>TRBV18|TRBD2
CASSPLTSGSSGSWEQYF
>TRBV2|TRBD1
CAGARGQETQYF